The 29 T cell receptor beta chains presented below share a single source sample, sequenced in a study of blood T cell repertoires in COVID-19. The protocol was immunoSEQ multiplex PCR, while the TCRdb copy is restricted to in-frame clones and leaves out a portion. Here the sample spans 250,000 to 300,000 clones, 81% being singletons. The sample consisted of peripheral blood. The source is a woman aged 60-75 years with active or convalescent COVID-19.

The chain joins TRBV7-8 to TRBJ2-3, with 11 bases aligning to TRBD2. The V gene's germline CDR1 is SGHVS and CDR2 FQNEAQ. The CDR3 extends over 15 amino acids. V shed 1 base, J shed 4 bases, and the junction held 1 base outside the gene matches. The chain's CDR3 is CASSLVAGGSDTQYF. CDR3 DNA sequence: TGTGCCAGCAGCTTAGTAGCGGGGGGGTCAGATACGCAGTATTTT. Together with reference TRBV7-8 and TRBJ2-3, the CDR3 gives the full variable domain: GAGVSQSPRYKVAKRGQDVALRCDPISGHVSLFWYQQALGQGPEFLTYFQNEAQLDKSGLPSDRFFAERPEGSVSTLKIQRTQQEDSAVYLCASSLVAGGSDTQYFGPGTRLTVL.

The chain is built from TRBV18 and TRBJ1-2, with D possibly matching TRBD1 (6 bases). The V gene's germline CDR1 is KGHSH and CDR2 LQKENI. V was pared by 0 bases and J by 4 bases, with 18 bases between. The CDR3 is 17 residues long. CDR3 coding DNA: TGTGCCAGCTCACCACCGAACAGGGTCCACGAAGGCTATGGCTACACCTTC. It encodes CASSPPNRVHEGYGYTF.

The V gene is TRBV12-3 or TRBV12-4, the J gene TRBJ1-1, with D possibly being TRBD1 (5 bases). The CDR3 is 12 residues long. V was clipped by 8 bases and J by 3 bases, with 10 bases between them. CDR3 DNA: TGTGCCAGCGGCCGGGGGTACACTGAAGCTTTCTTT. Encoded protein: CASGRGYTEAFF.

In its sample, this clone was seen many times. The CDR3 nucleotides are TGTGCCAGCAGCCAAGGGGCTAGCGGGGGCTACGAGCAGTACTTC. Protein sequence: CASSQGASGGYEQYF. V gene TRBV7-8 combines with J gene TRBJ2-7, with 10 bases aligning to TRBD2. The CDR3 totals 15 residues. After removal of 5 bases from V and 3 bases from J, the junction contained 7 bases not matched to a gene. The germline V gene has CDR1 SGHVS and CDR2 FQNEAQ.

V is TRBV7-9 and J is TRBJ2-3; possible D gene TRBD2, 5 bases. From germline, CDR1 is SEHNR and CDR2 FQNEAQ (reference sequence). The length of the CDR3 is 15 residues. V dropped 5 bases and J dropped 0 bases, with 12 bases sitting between them. The CDR3 loop reads CASSAPTTSTDTQYF. As DNA, the CDR3 is TGTGCCAGCAGCGCTCCGACTACTAGCACAGATACGCAGTATTTT.

The chain carries TRBV7-2 and TRBJ2-3, with TRBD2 as a possible D gene (5 bases). The CDR3 runs 16 residues. Trimming pared 5 bases from V and 2 bases from J, leaving 17 bases between. Germline lookup yields CDR1 SGHTA and CDR2 FQGNSA. CDR3: CASSIERRGSTDTQYF. CDR3 nucleotides: TGTGCCAGCAGCATTGAGCGGCGCGGATCCACAGATACGCAGTATTTT.

V and J are TRBV18 and TRBJ1-1; 7 bases line up with TRBD1. V lost 3 bases, J lost 0 bases, and 4 bases stayed unmatched. The CDR3 spans 15 residues. In germline, CDR1 is KGHSH, CDR2 LQKENI. The CDR3 bases are TGTGCCAGCTCACCGCGACAGGGAATGAACACTGAAGCTTTCTTT. This encodes CASSPRQGMNTEAFF. Full variable domain (missing parts from reference TRBV18 and TRBJ1-1): NAGVMQNPRHLVRRRGQEARLRCSPMKGHSHVYWYRQLPEEGLKFMVYLQKENIIDESGMPKERFSAEFPKEGPSILRIQQVVRGDSAAYFCASSPRQGMNTEAFFGQGTRLTVV.

Only one count was recorded for this clone. This chain uses TRBV5-1 with TRBJ2-1, with TRBD2 matching over 10 bases. Trimming removed 3 bases from V and 16 bases from J; junction bases left unmatched: 16. The CDR3 loop spans 15 amino acids. The germline V gene encodes CDR1 SGHRS and CDR2 YFSETQ. The CDR3 loop is CASSYDGTSVAAGFF. In DNA, the CDR3 is TGCGCCAGCAGCTACGACGGGACTAGCGTGGCCGCTGGATTCTTC.

Within the sample, this clone is medium-sized. The V and J genes are TRBV10-3 and TRBJ1-2; 7 bases are a match to TRBD1. The CDR3 has 16 amino acids. Trimming cost V 1 base and J 3 bases; bases outside gene matches: 8. Germline assignment: CDR1 ENHRY and CDR2 SYGVKD. The CDR3 DNA reads TGTGCCATCAGTGAGTTAGAGGTAGGGACAGACTATGGCTACACCTTC. Translating it yields CAISELEVGTDYGYTF.

This rearrangement joins TRBV6-1 to TRBJ1-5, with 8 bases lining up with TRBD1. With V trimmed by 0 bases and J by 5 bases, 3 bases remained unmatched. This CDR3 is 15 amino acids long. CDR1 and CDR2 (germline): MNHNS, SASEGT. The CDR3 DNA reads TGTGCCAGCAGTGAAGCACAGGGGGGGCATCAGCCCCAGCATTTT. Its translation: CASSEAQGGHQPQHF.

This chain connects TRBV2 to TRBJ1-5; D is ambiguous. Germline V lookup: CDR1 SNHLY, CDR2 FYNNEI. With 6 bases removed from V and 6 bases from J, the gap between germline ends came to 15 bases. This CDR3 comprises 14 residues. This CDR3 is CASRDPGNSQPQHF. The CDR3 bases are TGTGCCAGCAGGGATCCAGGCAACTCTCAGCCCCAGCATTTT.

The chain couples TRBV28 to TRBJ1-2; D uncertain. The germline V gene encodes CDR1 MDHEN and CDR2 SYDVKM. CDR3 length: 13 amino acids. Trimming pared 2 bases from V and 3 bases from J, leaving 7 bases between. Here the CDR3 reads CASSLNQYYGYTF. CDR3 sequence (DNA): TGTGCCAGCAGTTTAAATCAGTACTATGGCTACACCTTC.

The chain combines TRBV7-8 with TRBJ2-7; D not certain. The V gene's germline CDR1 is SGHVS and CDR2 FQNEAQ. CDR3 size: 11 residues. V lost 5 bases to trimming and J lost 2 bases, with 4 bases between them. The CDR3 bases are TGTGCCAGCAGCCGCACCTACGAGCAGTACTTC. It encodes CASSRTYEQYF. The complete variable domain, with remaining parts taken from reference TRBV7-8 and TRBJ2-7, reads GAGVSQSPRYKVAKRGQDVALRCDPISGHVSLFWYQQALGQGPEFLTYFQNEAQLDKSGLPSDRFFAERPEGSVSTLKIQRTQQEDSAVYLCASSRTYEQYFGPGTRLTVT.

This clone was seen a single time. J is TRBJ1-5 and V is TRBV12-5; 8 positions agree with TRBD1. Germline V lookup: CDR1 LGHNT, CDR2 FRNRAP. The CDR3 runs to 15 residues. V gave up 6 bases and J gave up 9 bases; unmatched junction bases: 13. The CDR3 region is CASGGQGGEVGPQHF. DNA for the CDR3: TGTGCTAGTGGCGGACAGGGTGGAGAAGTGGGGCCCCAGCATTTT.

This rearrangement joins TRBV6-6 to TRBJ1-4; 7 nucleotides agree with TRBD1. V shed 3 bases and J 6 bases; nucleotides not matched to a gene: 7. The germline gives CDR1 MNHNY, CDR2 SVGAGI (reference sequence). There are 15 residues in the CDR3. Here the CDR3 DNA reads TGTGCCAGCAGTTATACAGGGGATGAGTATGAAAAACTGTTTTTT. This encodes CASSYTGDEYEKLFF.

J is TRBJ1-3 and V is TRBV5-1, with TRBD1 matching 9 bases. Germline loops: CDR1 SGHRS, CDR2 YFSETQ. Unmatched junction bases numbered 10, after V lost 0 bases and J lost 0 bases. CDR3 size: 19 residues. CDR3 protein: CASSLGTGAVAPSGNTIYF. CDR3 DNA sequence: TGCGCCAGCAGCTTGGGGACAGGGGCTGTTGCCCCCTCTGGAAACACCATATATTTT.

The sample holds a few counts of this clone. This chain uses TRBV19 with TRBJ2-7; 8 bases match TRBD1. Looked up from germline, CDR1 is LNHDA and CDR2 is SQIVND (reference sequence). The trim removed 0 bases at V and 3 bases at J, leaving 7 bases unmatched. The CDR3 is made up of 16 amino acids. The CDR3 spells CASSIDLAGTGYEQYF. The CDR3 DNA follows: TGTGCCAGTAGTATAGACCTGGCCGGGACAGGCTACGAGCAGTACTTC. The full variable domain, with the rest looked up from reference TRBV19 and TRBJ2-7, is DGGITQSPKYLFRKEGQNVTLSCEQNLNHDAMYWYRQDPGQGLRLIYYSQIVNDFQKGDIAEGYSVSREKKESFPLTVTSAQKNPTAFYLCASSIDLAGTGYEQYFGPGTRLTVT.

This chain joins TRBV7-2 and TRBJ2-3; D is unresolved. Germline V gives CDR1 SGHTA, CDR2 FQGNSA. The CDR3 runs 17 residues. The V end was cut by 4 bases, the J end by 1 base, with 18 bases between. Here the CDR3 DNA reads TGTGCCAGCAGCTGGAGACCCCTAGTTGGCCGCACAGATACGCAGTATTTT. This gives the protein CASSWRPLVGRTDTQYF.

The CDR3 is CASSLTGTVTYEQYF. The CDR3 DNA reads TGCGCCAGCAGCTTAACCGGGACAGTCACCTACGAGCAGTACTTC. The chain combines TRBV5-1 with TRBJ2-7; 7 bases are shared with TRBD1. The germline CDR1 and CDR2 sequences are SGHRS and YFSETQ. This CDR3 comprises 15 residues. V was pared by 2 bases and J by 2 bases, with 7 bases of the junction left unmatched. Combining the CDR3 with reference TRBV5-1 and TRBJ2-7 gives the whole variable domain KAGVTQTPRYLIKTRGQQVTLSCSPISGHRSVSWYQQTPGQGLQFLFEYFSETQRNKGNFPGRFSGRQFSNSRSEMNVSTLELGDSALYLCASSLTGTVTYEQYFGPGTRLTVT.

The genes are TRBV5-4 and TRBJ2-1; D perhaps matches TRBD1 (6 bases). The CDR3 covers 17 residues. Germline V CDR1 and CDR2: SGHNT, YYREEE (reference sequence). V dropped 3 bases and J dropped 0 bases, with 16 bases sitting between them. CDR3 sequence reads: CASSSGQRKSSYNEQFF. The CDR3 region has the DNA TGTGCCAGCAGCTCAGGACAGCGGAAAAGCTCCTACAATGAGCAGTTCTTC.

The chain has TRBV7-8 and TRBJ1-5; no definite D call. The CDR3 contains 17 residues. Looked up from germline, CDR1 is SGHVS and CDR2 is FQNEAQ. V gave up 0 bases and J gave up 2 bases, with 14 bases separating them. CDR3 sequence reads: CASSLASGRRGNQPQHF. CDR3 sequence (DNA): TGTGCCAGCAGCTTAGCGAGCGGGCGGCGGGGCAATCAGCCCCAGCATTTT.

This clone was detected once. The J gene is TRBJ1-2, the V gene TRBV6-1; 7 bases are shared with TRBD1. Unmatched junction bases numbered 0, after V lost 2 bases and J lost 3 bases. This CDR3 contains 13 residues. The germline V gene has CDR1 MNHNS and CDR2 SASEGT. CDR3 region: CASSEQGDYGYTF. DNA for the CDR3: TGTGCCAGCAGTGAACAGGGGGACTATGGCTACACCTTC.

The genes are TRBV3-1 (or the pseudogene TRBV3-2) and TRBJ1-4; D not certain. The CDR3 extends over 15 amino acids. Germline V lookup: CDR1 LGHDT, CDR2 YNNKEL (reference sequence). Trimming left V 0 bases short and J 1 base short, with 6 bases between. The CDR3 coding sequence is TGTGCCAGCAGCCAAGAGGAGGGAACTAATGAAAAACTGTTTTTT. Encoded protein: CASSQEEGTNEKLFF.

The J gene is TRBJ1-1, the V gene TRBV7-9; 7 bases fit TRBD1. Trimming took 3 bases from V and 3 from J; bases not matched to a gene: 4. Germline CDR1 is SEHNR and CDR2 is FQNEAQ (reference sequence). The CDR3 is 14 residues long. The CDR3 DNA sequence: TGTGCCAGCAGCTTCAGGGGGAGTGACACTGAAGCTTTCTTT. This translates into CASSFRGSDTEAFF.

There are a few counts of this clone. The V call is TRBV2, the J call TRBJ1-1; D is unresolved. The CDR3 spans 13 residues. From germline, CDR1 is SNHLY and CDR2 FYNNEI. V lost 8 bases to trimming and J lost 2 bases, with 12 bases between them. The CDR3 nucleotides read TGTGCCAGCGAGAGGCAGTCTAACACTGAAGCTTTCTTT. This codes for CASERQSNTEAFF.

The chain joins TRBV9 to TRBJ1-4, with D possibly being TRBD1 (5 bases). From germline, CDR1 is SGDLS and CDR2 YYNGEE. The V gene lost 1 base and the J gene lost 1 base, with 8 bases spanning the gap. The CDR3 covers 15 residues. The CDR3 bases are TGTGCCAGCAGCGTATGGGGGGAAACTAATGAAAAACTGTTTTTT. This sequence encodes CASSVWGETNEKLFF. The full variable domain, in which reference TRBV9 and TRBJ1-4 provide the parts outside the CDR3, is DSGVTQTPKHLITATGQRVTLRCSPRSGDLSVYWYQQSLDQGLQFLIQYYNGEERAKGNILERFSAQQFPDLHSELNLSSLELGDSALYFCASSVWGETNEKLFFGSGTQLSVL.

The V gene is TRBV29-1, the J gene TRBJ1-5, with D possibly being TRBD1 (5 bases). Per the germline V gene, CDR1 is SQVTM and CDR2 is ANQGSEA. The CDR3 is made up of 12 amino acids. V lost 6 bases, J lost 8 bases, and 14 bases lay in between. Here the CDR3 DNA reads TGCAGCGTCGCGGACTGGGGGGAGCCCCAGCATTTT. Encoded protein: CSVADWGEPQHF.

This clone has a single count. This CDR3 is also generated by other DNA sequences in the sample. The CDR3 region is CASGLDRNTEAFF. The CDR3 DNA follows: TGTGCTAGTGGTTTGGACAGAAACACTGAAGCTTTCTTT. The chain employs TRBV12-5 and TRBJ1-1; D remains unclear. V lost 1 base, J lost 2 bases, and 5 bases lay in between. This CDR3 region has 13 residues. Germline assignment: CDR1 LGHNT and CDR2 FRNRAP. The full variable domain, its missing parts supplied by reference TRBV12-5 and TRBJ1-1, is DARVTQTPRHKVTEMGQEVTMRCQPILGHNTVFWYRQTMMQGLELLAYFRNRAPLDDSGMPKDRFSAEMPDATLATLKIQPSEPRDSAVYFCASGLDRNTEAFFGQGTRLTVV.

The chain combines TRBV6-2 or TRBV6-3 with TRBJ1-5; D is perhaps TRBD1 (6 bases). Trimming cost V 0 bases and J 0 bases, with 12 bases left between them. This CDR3 has 17 amino acids. The germline CDR1 and CDR2 sequences are MNHEY and SVGEGT. The CDR3 bases are TGTGCCAGCAGTTACTCGGAAGGGGACAATAGCAATCAGCCCCAGCATTTT. Its translation is CASSYSEGDNSNQPQHF.